Below are 32 T cell receptor beta chains sequenced from a single sample in a study of cytomegalovirus exposure and HLA in healthy donors. Amplification used 60 Vbeta primers and 13 Jbeta primers. Method: immunoSEQ multiplex PCR; TCRdb's copy keeps in-frame clones and lacks some. The data contain some 120,000 clones, about four fifths of them singletons. The specimen sequenced was PBMCs. Receptor source: a human donor in good health.

The chain is built from TRBV18 and TRBJ2-5; TRBD2 is a possible D gene (6 bases). Germline lookup yields CDR1 KGHSH and CDR2 LQKENI. V lost 3 bases, J lost 0 bases, and 11 bases lay in between. CDR3 size: 15 residues. CDR3 bases: TGTGCCAGCTCACCCAGAAGGGACTACCAAGAGACCCAGTACTTC. It codes for CASSPRRDYQETQYF.

The chain links TRBV25-1 to TRBJ2-3; D is possibly TRBD2 (6 bases). Trimming left V 0 bases short and J 9 bases short, with 10 bases between. CDR3 length: 13 residues. CDR1 MGHDK and CDR2 SYGVNS come from the germline V gene. The CDR3, as DNA: TGTGCCAGCAGTGAATATGGAGGGGTCACGCAGTATTTT. It yields the protein CASSEYGGVTQYF.

The sample holds one count of this clone. This rearrangement joins TRBV2 to TRBJ2-7, with D perhaps TRBD1 (6 bases). Germline-derived CDR1 and CDR2 are SNHLY and FYNNEI. The CDR3 covers 13 residues. Trimming pared 2 bases from V and 2 bases from J, leaving 7 bases between. The CDR3 loop reads CASSERQAYEQYF. CDR3 sequence (DNA): TGTGCCAGCAGTGAACGACAGGCCTACGAGCAGTACTTC.

The chain uses TRBV7-8 and TRBJ2-7; D is uncertain. Trimming shortened V by 3 bases and J by 7 bases, and 13 bases separated the two germline ends. CDR1 is SGHVS and CDR2 is FQNEAQ in the germline V gene. The CDR3 is made up of 13 amino acids. Here the CDR3 reads CASSFQESYEQYF. The CDR3 DNA is TGTGCCAGCAGCTTTCAGGAAAGTTATGAGCAGTACTTC.

This rearrangement joins TRBV9 to TRBJ2-7; 7 bases are shared with TRBD1. The CDR3 runs to 15 residues. J lost 5 bases, V lost 0 bases, and 8 bases had no gene match. Germline V CDR1 and CDR2: SGDLS, YYNGEE. CDR3 loop: CASSVGAQGTHEQYF. DNA of the CDR3: TGTGCCAGCAGCGTAGGTGCACAGGGGACCCACGAGCAGTACTTC.

The CDR3: CASALGAGGYEQYF. In DNA, the CDR3 is TGTGCCAGCGCCCTAGGTGCGGGGGGGTACGAGCAGTACTTC. The chain uses TRBV2 and TRBJ2-7, with 9 bases fitting TRBD2. The J segment lost 4 bases and the V segment lost 8 bases, leaving 9 bases of the junction unmatched. Germline V CDR1 and CDR2: SNHLY, FYNNEI. The CDR3 contains 14 residues.

The chain couples TRBV15 to TRBJ2-1; 9 bases match TRBD2. The CDR3 sequence is 16 residues long. Losses at the gene ends were 2 bases for V and 5 bases for J; bases not matched to a gene: 7. The germline CDR1 and CDR2 sequences are LNHNV and YYDKDF (reference sequence). The CDR3: CATSRLGTSSHNEQFF. CDR3 coding DNA: TGTGCCACCAGCAGACTGGGGACTAGCTCACACAATGAGCAGTTCTTC.

V usage is TRBV18 and J usage is TRBJ1-2, with a weak D call TRBD1 (6 bases). The CDR3 sequence is 14 residues long. Trimming removed 2 bases from V and 6 bases from J, with 13 bases in between. Germline-derived CDR1 and CDR2 are KGHSH and LQKENI. The CDR3 region is CASSPRGSGDGYTF. Here the CDR3 DNA reads TGTGCCAGCTCACCAAGGGGTTCAGGGGATGGCTACACCTTC.

The chain has TRBV21-1 and TRBJ1-6. TRBV21-1 is assigned pseudogene status. This CDR3 region has 14 residues. The CDR3 DNA reads as TGTGCCAGCAGCAAAGGGAGCTATCCCTCACCCCTCCACTTT. Translation gives CASSKGSYPSPLHF.

The chain recombines TRBV5-6 with TRBJ2-7, with D uncertain. This CDR3 has 12 residues. In germline, CDR1 is SGHDT, CDR2 YYEEEE. V gave up 0 bases and J gave up 5 bases, with 6 bases separating them. CDR3 in amino acids: CASSLVADEQYF. CDR3 bases: TGTGCCAGCAGCTTGGTCGCAGACGAGCAGTACTTC.

The rearrangement joins TRBV4-2 to TRBJ2-2; 7 bases match TRBD2. V dropped 6 bases and J dropped 3; count of bases not matched to a gene: 7. CDR3 size: 15 residues. Germline-derived CDR1 and CDR2 are LGHNA and YNFKEQ. CDR3 in DNA: TGTGCCAGCAGGATTCGGGGGGAGTACACCGGGGAGCTGTTTTTT. Translation: CASRIRGEYTGELFF.

This clone was seen a handful of times. The rearrangement joins TRBV5-4 to TRBJ1-1; D ambiguous. Germline V gene sequence: CDR1 SGHNT, CDR2 YYREEE (reference sequence). V lost 2 bases and J lost 5, with 7 bases in between. This CDR3 region has 12 residues. This CDR3 is CASSFPGTEAFF. CDR3 bases: TGTGCCAGCAGCTTTCCAGGTACTGAAGCTTTCTTT.

J is TRBJ1-4 and V is TRBV16, with 7 bases lining up with TRBD1. The germline V gene has CDR1 KGHSY and CDR2 FQNENV. The CDR3 is 14 residues long. V lost 4 bases and J lost 6; bases outside the gene matches: 5. The CDR3 nucleotides read TGTGCCAGCAGCCCCAGGACAGGCTATGAAAAACTGTTTTTT. It codes for CASSPRTGYEKLFF. Full variable domain (rest looked up from reference TRBV16 and TRBJ1-4): GEEVAQTPKHLVRGEGQKAKLYCAPIKGHSYVFWYQQVLKNEFKFLISFQNENVFDETGMPKERFSAKCLPNSPCSLEIQATKLEDSAVYFCASSPRTGYEKLFFGSGTQLSVL.

V is TRBV6-6 and J is TRBJ2-7, with a weak D call TRBD1 (6 bases). V dropped 6 bases and J dropped 5 bases, with 20 bases sitting between them. CDR3 size: 15 residues. Germline V gives CDR1 MNHNY, CDR2 SVGAGI (reference sequence). CDR3 coding DNA: TGTGCCAGCAGGTCCGGACAGATGGGTTACCACGAGCAGTACTTC. Amino acids: CASRSGQMGYHEQYF.

Only a few counts were recorded for this clone. CDR3 DNA: TGTGCCAGCAGGCGACTTGGGACTTTGAACACTGAAGCTTTCTTT. It encodes CASRRLGTLNTEAFF. The V and J genes are TRBV2 and TRBJ1-1; a weak D match, TRBD1 (5 bases). V lost 6 bases and J 0 bases, leaving 14 bases between the germline ends. CDR1 is SNHLY and CDR2 is FYNNEI in the germline V gene. The CDR3 extends over 15 amino acids.

The chain uses TRBV5-4 and TRBJ2-7; D not certain. Germline V gives CDR1 SGHNT, CDR2 YYREEE (reference sequence). The CDR3 is 16 residues long. The V end lost 5 bases, the J end lost 5 bases, and 23 bases lay between the germline ends. The CDR3 nucleotides read TGTGCCAGCAGGATAGCCCCTCTAGGCCCCCTACACGAGCAGTACTTC. As protein: CASRIAPLGPLHEQYF.

There are a few counts of this clone. The chain joins TRBV6-5 to TRBJ2-3; D is perhaps TRBD1 (5 bases). Germline CDR1 and CDR2: MNHEY and SVGAGI. V lost 1 base, J lost 4 bases, and 12 bases lay in between. The CDR3 consists of 15 residues. In nucleotides, the CDR3 is TGTGCCAGCAGTTACTTGGCAGGGTCATCAGATACGCAGTATTTT. It encodes CASSYLAGSSDTQYF.

The genes are TRBV6-6 and TRBJ2-2, with TRBD2 identical over 8 bases. Looked up from germline, CDR1 is MNHNY and CDR2 is SVGAGI (reference sequence). CDR3 length equals 14 residues. The V and J ends lost 5 bases and 6 bases, in that order; junction bases with no gene match: 5. CDR3 nucleotide sequence: TGTGCCAGCAGTGTCGGGGGGGGGTCCGGGGAGCTGTTTTTT. Its translation: CASSVGGGSGELFF.

The chain is built from TRBV5-1 and TRBJ1-1, with 10 bases lining up with TRBD1. The V gene's germline CDR1 is SGHRS and CDR2 YFSETQ. This CDR3 spans 17 amino acids. The junction had 9 bases not matched to a gene; V was cut back by 2 bases and J by 2 bases. This CDR3 is CASSLRQGAMRNTEAFF. The CDR3 nucleotides are TGCGCCAGCAGCTTACGACAGGGGGCGATGAGAAACACTGAAGCTTTCTTT.

In nucleotides, the CDR3 is TGTGCCAGCAGCGGGGGGGTCGAGCAGTACTTC. Protein product: CASSGGVEQYF. This rearrangement joins TRBV6-6 to TRBJ2-7, with 8 bases fitting TRBD2. Per germline, CDR1 MNHNY and CDR2 SVGAGI (reference sequence). J lost 6 bases, V lost 6 bases, and 1 base had no gene match. The CDR3 contains 11 residues.

The chain recombines TRBV5-8 with TRBJ2-7, with a weak D call TRBD2 (5 bases). V dropped 7 bases and J dropped 3 bases, with 20 bases sitting between them. Germline CDR1 and CDR2: SGHTS and YDEGEE. The CDR3 has 15 residues. The CDR3 protein is CASPPGAARIYEQYF. Written as DNA, the CDR3 is TGTGCCAGCCCCCCAGGAGCGGCACGAATCTACGAGCAGTACTTC. The whole variable domain, filled in from reference TRBV5-8 and TRBJ2-7, reads EAGVTQSPTHLIKTRGQQATLRCSPISGHTSVYWYQQALGLGLQFLLWYDEGEERNRGNFPPRFSGRQFPNYSSELNVNALELEDSALYLCASPPGAARIYEQYFGPGTRLTVT.

The genes are TRBV5-1 and TRBJ2-2; D gene unclear. The ends were cut back, 0 bases at V and 1 base at J, with 7 bases in the middle. CDR1 SGHRS and CDR2 YFSETQ come from the germline V gene. CDR3 length equals 15 residues. For the CDR3, the DNA is TGCGCCAGCAGCTTGGAGACTGGGAACACCGGGGAGCTGTTTTTT. Amino acid sequence: CASSLETGNTGELFF.

The chain has TRBV5-1 and TRBJ2-3, with D possibly being TRBD1 (5 bases). V was pared by 3 bases and J by 6 bases, with 11 bases between. Germline-derived CDR1 and CDR2 are SGHRS and YFSETQ. CDR3 length: 13 residues. CDR3 loop: CASSYDSADTQYF. DNA for the CDR3: TGCGCCAGCAGCTACGACAGCGCGGATACGCAGTATTTT.

V and J are TRBV7-2 and TRBJ2-3, with a weak D call TRBD2 (5 bases). The CDR3 spans 13 residues. Trimming took 5 bases from V and 4 from J, leaving 10 bases between them. Germline CDR1 and CDR2: SGHTA and FQGNSA. CDR3 in DNA: TGTGCCAGCAGCATGGAGGTGGCAGATACGCAGTATTTT. It specifies CASSMEVADTQYF.

This clone was counted between two and nine times. V and J are TRBV7-9 and TRBJ1-2; weak D call: TRBD1 (5 bases). The V gene lost 8 bases and the J gene lost 0 bases, with 7 bases spanning the gap. Germline V CDR1 and CDR2: SEHNR, FQNEAQ (reference sequence). The CDR3 is 12 amino acids. Here the CDR3 DNA reads TGTGCCAGCTTGGACACTAACTATGGCTACACCTTC. It yields the protein CASLDTNYGYTF. The full variable domain, rest sourced from reference TRBV7-9 and TRBJ1-2, is DTGVSQNPRHKITKRGQNVTFRCDPISEHNRLYWYRQTLGQGPEFLTYFQNEAQLEKSRLLSDRFSAERPKGSFSTLEIQRTEQGDSAMYLCASLDTNYGYTFGSGTRLTVV.

The chain has TRBV28 and TRBJ1-6; 8 bases match TRBD1. V dropped 6 bases and J dropped 8; count of bases not matched to a gene: 12. In germline, CDR1 is MDHEN, CDR2 SYDVKM. The CDR3 length is 16 residues. The CDR3 here is CASSLPPGGLHSPLHF. CDR3 nucleotides: TGTGCCAGCAGCCTCCCCCCAGGGGGCCTTCATTCACCCCTCCACTTT.

The rearrangement links TRBV7-8 to TRBJ2-5; D is undetermined. The assigned J gene may be wrong: the sequence end matches TRBJ2-7 better. The CDR3 extends over 12 amino acids. CDR1 and CDR2 from the germline V gene are SGHVS and FQNEAQ. The chain's CDR3 is CASSPSPYEQYF. DNA for the CDR3: TGTGCCAGCAGCCCGTCTCCCTACGAGCAGTACTTC.

This clone was seen only a few times. The chain combines TRBV13 with TRBJ2-7; 10 bases fit TRBD2. Germline V lookup: CDR1 PRHDT, CDR2 FYEKMQ (reference sequence). This CDR3 has 15 amino acids. V shed 4 bases, J shed 3 bases, and the junction held 6 bases outside the gene matches. The CDR3 loop is CASSSRTSGGYEQYF. The CDR3, as DNA: TGTGCCAGCAGCTCGAGGACTAGCGGTGGCTACGAGCAGTACTTC.

This clone was observed a single time. This chain uses TRBV28 with TRBJ2-3, with TRBD2 identical over 8 bases. With V trimmed by 3 bases and J by 4 bases, 6 bases remained unmatched. CDR1 and CDR2 (germline): MDHEN, SYDVKM. The CDR3 runs to 15 residues. DNA for the CDR3: TGTGCCAGCAGTTTTCTTCGGGGGGGGCCAGATACGCAGTATTTT. Its protein product is CASSFLRGGPDTQYF.

V gene TRBV9 combines with J gene TRBJ2-3; TRBD2 matches 11 bases. This CDR3 spans 18 amino acids. V shed 0 bases and J 5 bases; nucleotides not matched to a gene: 11. Looked up from germline, CDR1 is SGDLS and CDR2 is YYNGEE. The CDR3 sequence: CASSVARASGGRRDTQYF. CDR3 in DNA: TGTGCCAGCAGCGTAGCAAGGGCTAGCGGGGGGCGCAGAGATACGCAGTATTTT.

This clone occurred a few times. The genes are TRBV27 and TRBJ2-7; 7 nucleotides line up with TRBD1. With 6 bases clipped from V and 3 bases from J, the junction kept 8 bases outside the gene matches. This CDR3 comprises 14 residues. CDR1 and CDR2 (germline): MNHEY, SMNVEV (reference sequence). CDR3 region: CASSSGTEIYEQYF. In nucleotides, the CDR3 is TGTGCCAGCAGCTCCGGGACAGAGATCTACGAGCAGTACTTC.

The CDR3 DNA reads TGTGCCACCAGCAGAGTTGGCCCGTCAGGAGCTTTCTTT. Its translation is CATSRVGPSGAFF. The chain combines TRBV15 with TRBJ1-1, with D unclear. This CDR3 is built from 13 residues. Trimming took 1 base from V and 10 from J, leaving 13 bases between them. Germline CDR1 reads LNHNV; CDR2 reads YYDKDF (reference sequence).